Presented here are 14 T cell receptor beta chains from one specimen sequenced in a study of blood T cell repertoires in COVID-19. The assay was immunoSEQ multiplex PCR, and TCRdb's table has in-frame clones only and misses some. The data hold 390,000 or so clones, with 70% to 90% observed a single time. Sequenced input: peripheral blood. These receptors were obtained from a woman in her 30s with active or convalescent COVID-19.

The CDR3 is CASSPRTSGSTDTQYF. CDR3 nucleotides: TGTGCCAGTAGTCCCCGGACTAGCGGCTCCACAGATACGCAGTATTTT. This chain uses TRBV19 with TRBJ2-3, with TRBD2 matching 10 bases. Unmatched junction bases numbered 7, after V lost 5 bases and J lost 2 bases. The length of the CDR3 is 16 residues. Germline CDR1 is LNHDA and CDR2 is SQIVND (reference sequence).

The chain links TRBV5-4 to TRBJ2-5; 10 bases agree with TRBD2. Germline-derived CDR1 and CDR2 are SGHNT and YYREEE (reference sequence). V trimming: 1 base; J trimming: 5 bases; junction bases outside the gene matches: 17. CDR3 length: 19 residues. Here the CDR3 reads CASSLIPFLSGRAEETQYF. For the CDR3, the DNA is TGTGCCAGCAGCTTGATTCCTTTTCTGAGCGGGAGGGCGGAGGAGACCCAGTACTTC.

V is TRBV10-1 and J is TRBJ1-1; no firm D call. With 0 bases removed from V and 10 bases from J, the gap between germline ends came to 12 bases. This CDR3 has 13 residues. Germline V CDR1 and CDR2: WNHNN, SYGVQD (reference sequence). For the CDR3, the DNA is TGCGCCAGCAGTGAGTCTGGAGCGGAGGGAGCTTTCTTT. Translation gives CASSESGAEGAFF.

This clone was counted only a few times. The chain couples TRBV6-5 to TRBJ1-1; 7 nucleotides agree with TRBD1. The junction had 4 bases not matched to a gene; V was cut back by 8 bases and J by 1 base. Germline V CDR1 and CDR2: MNHEY, SVGAGI. This CDR3 region has 13 residues. CDR3 sequence reads: CASVGQTNTEAFF. CDR3 coding DNA: TGTGCCAGCGTGGGACAGACGAACACTGAAGCTTTCTTT.

The J gene is TRBJ2-3, the V gene TRBV11-3; D is unclear. The CDR3 loop spans 13 amino acids. Germline V gene lookup returns CDR1 SGHNT and CDR2 YENEEA. The V gene lost 5 bases and the J gene lost 2 bases, with 8 bases spanning the gap. The CDR3 nucleotides are TGTGCCAGCAGCGTAGGAGCCACAGATACGCAGTATTTT. As protein: CASSVGATDTQYF.

V usage is TRBV3-1 (or the pseudogene TRBV3-2) and J usage is TRBJ2-7; 11 bases are shared with TRBD1. Germline assignment: CDR1 LGHDT and CDR2 YNNKEL (reference sequence). V gave up 4 bases and J gave up 2 bases; unmatched junction bases: 10. The CDR3 has 17 residues. CDR3 amino acids: CASSPGQGAEEAYEQYF. The CDR3 bases are TGTGCCAGCAGCCCCGGACAGGGGGCTGAGGAGGCCTACGAGCAGTACTTC.

The chain couples TRBV3-1 (or the pseudogene TRBV3-2) to TRBJ1-1; TRBD1 agrees at 7 bases. Germline CDR1 reads LGHDT; CDR2 reads YNNKEL (reference sequence). There are 14 residues in the CDR3. The trim removed 5 bases at V and 0 bases at J, leaving 3 bases unmatched. In DNA, the CDR3 is TGTGCCAGCAGCGCGACAGGGCTGAACACTGAAGCTTTCTTT. This codes for CASSATGLNTEAFF.

The J gene is TRBJ2-7, the V gene TRBV6-6; 8 positions match TRBD1. Unmatched junction bases numbered 7, after V lost 4 bases and J lost 2 bases. The CDR3 spans 15 residues. Germline CDR1 reads MNHNY; CDR2 reads SVGAGI (reference sequence). For the CDR3, the DNA is TGTGCCAGCAGTTCCGACAGGGGAGGAACCTACGAGCAGTACTTC. It specifies CASSSDRGGTYEQYF.

The V gene is TRBV2, the J gene TRBJ1-1; D may be TRBD1 (6 bases). This CDR3 is 18 amino acids long. The V and J ends lost 3 bases and 0 bases respectively, with 20 bases between them. CDR1 is SNHLY, CDR2 FYNNEI, per germline. DNA for the CDR3: TGTGCCAGCAGTGAGATTTGGGGGCTGACGGAGCTGAACACTGAAGCTTTCTTT. It encodes CASSEIWGLTELNTEAFF.

The chain has TRBV3-1 (or the pseudogene TRBV3-2) and TRBJ2-1; weak D call: TRBD2 (6 bases). V dropped 0 bases and J dropped 0 bases, with 9 bases sitting between them. The CDR3 spans 16 residues. The germline gives CDR1 LGHDT, CDR2 YNNKEL (reference sequence). The DNA of the CDR3 is TGTGCCAGCAGCCAAGAGAAGGACTACTCCTACAATGAGCAGTTCTTC. Its protein is CASSQEKDYSYNEQFF.

The chain recombines TRBV2 with TRBJ2-2, with D possibly being TRBD2 (6 bases). The germline V gene encodes CDR1 SNHLY and CDR2 FYNNEI. V gave up 6 bases and J gave up 8 bases, with 13 bases separating them. The CDR3 runs to 13 residues. The CDR3 region is CASSQTRAGELFF. The CDR3 nucleotides are TGTGCCAGCAGCCAGACTAGAGCTGGGGAGCTGTTTTTT.

The chain recombines TRBV5-5 with TRBJ1-4; D is ambiguous. The CDR3 length is 19 residues. The germline CDR1 and CDR2 sequences are SGHKS and YYEKEE (reference sequence). V was trimmed by 0 bases and J by 0 bases, leaving 18 bases between them. The CDR3: CASSLAGLGTLATNEKLFF. CDR3 sequence (DNA): TGTGCCAGCAGCTTGGCGGGGTTGGGCACACTTGCAACTAATGAAAAACTGTTTTTT.

The rearrangement links TRBV5-1 to TRBJ2-1; 8 positions agree with TRBD2. Looked up from germline, CDR1 is SGHRS and CDR2 is YFSETQ. With 8 bases clipped from V and 1 base from J, the junction kept 8 bases outside the gene matches. The CDR3 covers 15 residues. The CDR3 is CASHSTGGSYNEQFF. CDR3 sequence (DNA): TGCGCCAGTCACTCAACGGGGGGGTCCTACAATGAGCAGTTCTTC.

This rearrangement joins TRBV19 to TRBJ1-4; no firm D call. Deletions cut 4 bases from V and 5 bases from J, with 8 bases between. This CDR3 region has 13 residues. Per germline, CDR1 LNHDA and CDR2 SQIVND (reference sequence). DNA for the CDR3: TGTGCCAGTAGTACCCTAGTCAATGAAAAACTGTTTTTT. Its protein is CASSTLVNEKLFF.